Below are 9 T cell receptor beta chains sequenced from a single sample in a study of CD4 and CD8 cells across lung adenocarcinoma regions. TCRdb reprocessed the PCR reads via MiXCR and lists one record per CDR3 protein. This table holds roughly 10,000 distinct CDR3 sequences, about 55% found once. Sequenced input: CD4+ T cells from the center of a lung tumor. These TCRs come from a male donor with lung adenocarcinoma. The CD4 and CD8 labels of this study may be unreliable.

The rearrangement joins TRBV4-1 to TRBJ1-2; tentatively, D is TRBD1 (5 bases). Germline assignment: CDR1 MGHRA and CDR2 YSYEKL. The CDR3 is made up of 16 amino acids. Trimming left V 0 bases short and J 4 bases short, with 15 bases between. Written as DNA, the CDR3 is TGCGCCAGCAGCCAAGAAGGCTCCCCAGGGACCTATGGCTACACCTTC. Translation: CASSQEGSPGTYGYTF.

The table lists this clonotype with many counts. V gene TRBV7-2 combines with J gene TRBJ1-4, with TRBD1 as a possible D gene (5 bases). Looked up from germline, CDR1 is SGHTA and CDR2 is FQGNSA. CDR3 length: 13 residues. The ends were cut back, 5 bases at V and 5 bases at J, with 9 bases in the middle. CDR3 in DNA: TGTGCCAGCAGCGTAGACAGAAATGAAAAACTGTTTTTT. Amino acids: CASSVDRNEKLFF.

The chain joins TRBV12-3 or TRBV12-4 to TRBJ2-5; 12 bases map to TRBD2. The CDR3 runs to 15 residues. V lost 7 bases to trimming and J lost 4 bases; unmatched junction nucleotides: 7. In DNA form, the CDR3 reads TGTGCCAGCACCTTGACTAGCGGGAGTGGAGAGACCCAGTACTTC. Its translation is CASTLTSGSGETQYF.

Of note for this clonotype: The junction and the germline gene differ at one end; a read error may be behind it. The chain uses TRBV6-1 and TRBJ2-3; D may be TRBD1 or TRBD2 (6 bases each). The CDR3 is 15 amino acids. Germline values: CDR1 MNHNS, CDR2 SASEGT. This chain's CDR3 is CARGEGGRGQDTQYF. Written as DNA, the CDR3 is TGTGCCAGGGGTGAGGGGGGCCGGGGCCAAGATACCCAGTATTTC.

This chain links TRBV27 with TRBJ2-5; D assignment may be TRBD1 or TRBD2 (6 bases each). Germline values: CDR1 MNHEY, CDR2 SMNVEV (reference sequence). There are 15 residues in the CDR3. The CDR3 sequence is CGRGFGGRDPETQYF. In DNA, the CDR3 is TGTGGCAGGGGTTTCGGGGGCCGTGACCCAGAGACCCAGTACTTC.

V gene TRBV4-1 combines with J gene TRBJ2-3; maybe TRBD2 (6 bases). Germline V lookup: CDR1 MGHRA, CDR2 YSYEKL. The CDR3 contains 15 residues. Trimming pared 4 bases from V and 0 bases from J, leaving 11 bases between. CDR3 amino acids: CASSLSGGSTDTQYF. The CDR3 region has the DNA TGCGCCAGCAGCCTCTCCGGGGGTAGCACAGATACGCAGTATTTT.

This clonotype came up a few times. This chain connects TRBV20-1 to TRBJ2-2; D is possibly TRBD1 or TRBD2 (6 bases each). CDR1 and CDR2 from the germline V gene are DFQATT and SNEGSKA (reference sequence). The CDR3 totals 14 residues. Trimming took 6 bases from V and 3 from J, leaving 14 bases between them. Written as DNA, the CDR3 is TGCAGTGCGCGGGAACAGGGCGACACCGGGGAGCTGTTTTTT. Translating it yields CSAREQGDTGELFF.

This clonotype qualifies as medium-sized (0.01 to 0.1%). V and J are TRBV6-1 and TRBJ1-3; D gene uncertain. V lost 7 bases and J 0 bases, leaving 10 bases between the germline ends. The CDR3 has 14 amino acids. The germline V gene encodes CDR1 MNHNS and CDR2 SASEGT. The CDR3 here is CASISGLSGNTIYF. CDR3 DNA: TGTGCCAGCATATCAGGCCTCTCTGGAAACACCATATATTTT.

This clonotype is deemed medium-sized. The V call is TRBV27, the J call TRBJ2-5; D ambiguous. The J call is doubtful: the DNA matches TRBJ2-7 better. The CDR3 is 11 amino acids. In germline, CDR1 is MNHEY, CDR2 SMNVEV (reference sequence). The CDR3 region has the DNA TGTGCCAGCTCTCGTGGGTACGAGCAGTACTTC. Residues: CASSRGYEQYF.